Listed below are T cell receptor beta chains from one sample, sequenced in a study of control samples from healthy donors and cancer patients. Clones were sequenced by immunoSEQ multiplex PCR, and TCRdb holds only the in-frame ones, with some missing. Here the sample spans about 82,000 clones, about 89% being singletons. Source material: blood. These receptor sequences come from a man in his fifties or sixties in good health. Each CDR3 is given without its conserved first and last residue.

J gene: TRBJ1-2
V gene: TRBV4-2
CDR3 protein: ASSQVGNDGGRNGPSYT

J gene: TRBJ1-2
V gene: TRBV13
CDR3 protein: ASSSPNLFGYT

J gene: TRBJ1-3
V gene: TRBV7-2
CDR3 protein: ASSVGTISGNTIY

J gene: TRBJ2-7
V gene: TRBV5-1
CDR3 protein: ASSTGSSYEQY

J gene: TRBJ2-1
V gene: TRBV5-1
CDR3 protein: ASSLVLSGSYNEQF

J gene: TRBJ2-5
V gene: TRBV2
CDR3 protein: ASSWTRETQY

J gene: TRBJ2-2
V gene: TRBV5-1
CDR3 protein: ASRTVVDTGELF

J gene: TRBJ2-1
V gene: TRBV11-2
CDR3 protein: ASSPPSGDVWSYNEQF

J gene: TRBJ2-5
V gene: TRBV5-1
CDR3 protein: ASSLGGKKETQY

J gene: TRBJ2-7
V gene: TRBV6-5
CDR3 protein: ASSRDRGNYEQY